Below, 27 T cell receptor beta chains from the same sample are listed, as sequenced in a study of blood T cell repertoires in COVID-19 (dated by TCRdb to 2018 to 2021). The library was built by means of the immunoSEQ multiplex PCR assay. The table comes from immuneACCESS by way of TCRdb, which keeps in-frame sequences with V and J called. Part of the clones is missing from these tables; in studies checked, under half for an unresolved V gene and the rest for unknown reasons. This sample gives 200,000 or so clones in total; more than 85% of them show up just once. The ten largest clones capture around 0.85% of the sample. Sequencing was done on a sample of peripheral blood. The receptors here all came from a man aged 60 to 69 with COVID-19, enrolled during active disease.

V is TRBV2 and J is TRBJ2-7; D is undetermined. Trimming left V 4 bases short and J 3 bases short, with 16 bases between. The germline CDR1 and CDR2 sequences are SNHLY and FYNNEI. The CDR3 has 15 residues. CDR3 DNA: TGTGCCAGCAGTGTCTTGACTCGATCGCTCTACGAGCAGTACTTC. Protein: CASSVLTRSLYEQYF.

The chain carries TRBV5-1 and TRBJ1-2; D not certain. The CDR3 spans 13 residues. In germline, CDR1 is SGHRS, CDR2 YFSETQ. V was shortened by 0 bases and J by 3 bases, with 6 bases between the two germline ends. For the CDR3, the DNA is TGCGCCAGCAGCTTGGTCCCAGACTATGGCTACACCTTC. This encodes CASSLVPDYGYTF.

This clone appeared once. The V call is TRBV15, the J call TRBJ1-5, with D perhaps TRBD1 (6 bases). CDR1 is LNHNV and CDR2 is YYDKDF in the germline V gene (reference sequence). This CDR3 has 15 amino acids. Trimming left V 3 bases short and J 6 bases short, with 15 bases between. The CDR3 loop is CATSRGRGGTQPQHF. The CDR3 bases are TGTGCCACCAGCAGGGGGAGGGGGGGCACTCAGCCCCAGCATTTT.

The chain joins TRBV3-1 (or the pseudogene TRBV3-2) to TRBJ1-4, with 11 bases identical to TRBD1. CDR1 and CDR2 (germline): LGHDT, YNNKEL (reference sequence). The CDR3 has 15 amino acids. With V trimmed by 5 bases and J by 7 bases, 6 bases remained unmatched. In nucleotides, the CDR3 is TGTGCCAGCAGCGGAGGGGGGACAGGGGGTGAAAAACTGTTTTTT. Protein sequence: CASSGGGTGGEKLFF.

This chain links TRBV6-2 or TRBV6-3 with TRBJ1-1; D may be TRBD1 (5 bases). V shed 2 bases and J shed 5 bases, with 12 bases lying between them. The CDR3 contains 14 residues. Germline-derived CDR1 and CDR2 are MNHEY and SVGEGT. The CDR3 sequence: CASSYGRAGTEAFF. DNA of the CDR3: TGTGCCAGCAGTTACGGCAGGGCCGGAACTGAAGCTTTCTTT.

The gene calls are TRBV18 and TRBJ2-7, with 11 bases matching TRBD2. With 1 base clipped from V and 3 bases from J, the junction kept 11 bases outside the gene matches. The germline gives CDR1 KGHSH, CDR2 LQKENI. The CDR3 is made up of 18 amino acids. The CDR3 loop reads CASSPLTSGVMANYEQYF. The DNA for the CDR3 is TGTGCCAGCTCACCACTGACTAGCGGGGTGATGGCGAACTACGAGCAGTACTTC.

V gene TRBV5-8 combines with J gene TRBJ2-3; 7 positions match TRBD2. The CDR3 loop spans 15 amino acids. V was clipped by 2 bases and J by 0 bases; unmatched bases: 3. Germline V gives CDR1 SGHTS, CDR2 YDEGEE. The CDR3 DNA follows: TGTGCCAGCAGCTTAAGAGCGGGGAGCACAGATACGCAGTATTTT. Residues: CASSLRAGSTDTQYF.

The chain employs TRBV7-2 and TRBJ2-2, with TRBD1 identical over 7 bases. The germline gives CDR1 SGHTA, CDR2 FQGNSA. V trimming: 2 bases; J trimming: 4 bases; junction bases outside the gene matches: 7. CDR3 size: 16 residues. The CDR3 spells CASSLKTGIRTGELFF. The CDR3, as DNA: TGTGCCAGCAGCTTAAAGACAGGGATCCGCACCGGGGAGCTGTTTTTT.

CDR3 in amino acids: CAISESAGRANEQFF. The CDR3 bases are TGTGCCATCAGTGAGTCCGCGGGCCGGGCGAATGAGCAGTTCTTC. The V and J genes are TRBV10-3 and TRBJ2-1; TRBD2 is a possible D gene (5 bases). Between the trimmed V and J ends, which lost 0 bases and 7 bases, there was a span of 13 bases. The CDR3 contains 15 residues. The V gene's germline CDR1 is ENHRY and CDR2 SYGVKD.

This clone was counted once. CDR3 region: CASSLLRTEAFF. CDR3 DNA sequence: TGTGCCAGCAGCTTACTCAGGACAGAAGCTTTCTTT. This sequence joins TRBV7-2 and TRBJ1-1, with a possible D match to TRBD1 (5 bases). Trimming cost V 2 bases and J 8 bases, with 9 bases left between them. The germline V gene has CDR1 SGHTA and CDR2 FQGNSA. There are 12 residues in the CDR3.

This chain uses TRBV11-1 with TRBJ2-2, with 9 positions matching TRBD2. The ends lost 4 bases at V and 5 bases at J; junction bases unmatched: 5. The CDR3 consists of 15 residues. Germline-derived CDR1 and CDR2 are SGHAT and FQDESV (reference sequence). CDR3 nucleotide sequence: TGTGCCAGCAGCTCAGTAGCGGGAGTTACCGGGGAGCTGTTTTTT. Its protein product is CASSSVAGVTGELFF. The whole variable domain, filled in from reference TRBV11-1 and TRBJ2-2, reads EAEVAQSPRYKITEKSQAVAFWCDPISGHATLYWYRQILGQGPELLVQFQDESVVDDSQLPKDRFSAERLKGVDSTLKIQPAELGDSAMYLCASSSVAGVTGELFFGEGSRLTVL.

The gene calls are TRBV30 and TRBJ1-5; D may be TRBD1 (6 bases). The germline V and J ends were trimmed by 3 bases and 4 bases, with 10 bases remaining between them. The CDR3 runs 13 residues. Looked up from germline, CDR1 is GTSNPN and CDR2 is SVGIG (reference sequence). The chain's CDR3 is CAWSGQTNQPQHF. For the CDR3, the DNA is TGTGCCTGGAGCGGACAGACAAATCAGCCCCAGCATTTT.

This clone was seen once. The chain joins TRBV5-4 to TRBJ2-7; the match to TRBD1 covers 10 bases. Germline V CDR1 and CDR2: SGHNT, YYREEE (reference sequence). The V segment lost 4 bases and the J segment 2 bases; nucleotides outside the gene matches: 6. The CDR3 has 15 residues. The CDR3 coding sequence is TGTGCCAGCAGCCGGGGACAGGGGTTCGCCTACGAGCAGTACTTC. Translation: CASSRGQGFAYEQYF.

The CDR3 coding sequence is TGTGCCATCTACAGGGGAGGTGGCCAAGAGACCCAGTACTTC. Amino acids: CAIYRGGGQETQYF. The genes are TRBV6-6 and TRBJ2-5; D is possibly TRBD1 (7 bases). The CDR3 loop spans 14 amino acids. V lost 10 bases and J lost 1, with 16 bases in between. Looked up from germline, CDR1 is MNHNY and CDR2 is SVGAGI (reference sequence).

With regard to this clone: The junction shows a germline mismatch at one end, possibly a read error. The rearrangement uses TRBV7-2 and TRBJ2-7; possibly TRBD2 for D (5 bases). Germline V lookup: CDR1 SGHTA, CDR2 FQGNSA. The CDR3 has 12 amino acids. This CDR3 reads CASSLRTGFLYF. The CDR3 coding sequence is TGTGCCAGCAGCTTGAGGACTGGATTCTTGTATTTC. The entire variable domain, with the rest obtained from reference TRBV7-2 and TRBJ2-7, is as follows: GAGVSQSPSNKVTEKGKDVELRCDPISGHTALYWYRQSLGQGLEFLIYFQGNSAPDKSGLPSDRFSAERTGGSVSTLTIQRTQQEDSAVYLCASSLRTGFLYFGPGTRLTVT.

This clone was seen a few times. The chain is built from TRBV24-1 and TRBJ2-2, with D maybe TRBD1 (6 bases). The germline gives CDR1 KGHDR, CDR2 SFDVKD. The CDR3 spans 15 residues. Trimming stripped 4 bases from V and 5 bases from J, with 13 bases between. CDR3 sequence: CATSDPLQGTGELFF. For the CDR3, the DNA is TGTGCCACCAGTGACCCACTTCAGGGGACCGGGGAGCTGTTTTTT.

The V gene is TRBV28, the J gene TRBJ1-2; 8 nucleotides agree with TRBD1. V shed 5 bases and J 7 bases; nucleotides not matched to a gene: 12. The CDR3 sequence is 15 residues long. Looked up from germline, CDR1 is MDHEN and CDR2 is SYDVKM. The CDR3 here is CASSQHPGGEAGYTF. For the CDR3, the DNA is TGTGCCAGCAGTCAACACCCAGGGGGCGAAGCTGGCTACACCTTC.

This clone was detected only a few times. In DNA form, the CDR3 reads TGTGCCAGTAGTAGACAACAGGGATTAGGCACAGATACGCAGTATTTT. It yields the protein CASSRQQGLGTDTQYF. V gene TRBV19 combines with J gene TRBJ2-3; D is perhaps TRBD1 (6 bases). The CDR3 totals 16 residues. The germline CDR1 and CDR2 sequences are LNHDA and SQIVND (reference sequence). V dropped 4 bases and J dropped 1 base, with 15 bases sitting between them.

The J gene is TRBJ1-1, the V gene TRBV2; possible D gene TRBD1, 5 bases. Trimming removed 1 base from V and 5 bases from J, with 17 bases in between. This CDR3 has 16 amino acids. Germline loops: CDR1 SNHLY, CDR2 FYNNEI. The CDR3 is CASSEGGRAGITEAFF. CDR3 DNA: TGTGCCAGCAGTGAAGGGGGAAGGGCAGGGATAACTGAAGCTTTCTTT.

The chain has TRBV5-5 and TRBJ1-3; D unresolved. This CDR3 has 16 amino acids. The V gene lost 2 bases and the J gene lost 0 bases, with 12 bases spanning the gap. The germline V gene encodes CDR1 SGHKS and CDR2 YYEKEE (reference sequence). This CDR3 reads CASSFRETYSGNTIYF. The CDR3 DNA reads TGTGCCAGCAGCTTTAGGGAGACCTACTCTGGAAACACCATATATTTT.

The rearrangement uses TRBV18 and TRBJ2-5; D possibly corresponds to TRBD2 (6 bases). CDR3 length: 16 residues. Trimming removed 3 bases from V and 2 bases from J, with 16 bases in between. Looked up from germline, CDR1 is KGHSH and CDR2 is LQKENI. In nucleotides, the CDR3 is TGTGCCAGCTCACCCTCGCTTTCGGGAGCGCAAGAGACCCAGTACTTC. It translates to CASSPSLSGAQETQYF.

The genes are TRBV5-4 and TRBJ2-7; maybe TRBD2 (6 bases). V was trimmed by 0 bases and J by 6 bases, leaving 13 bases between them. CDR3 length equals 14 residues. CDR1 and CDR2 (germline): SGHNT, YYREEE (reference sequence). As DNA, the CDR3 is TGTGCCAGCAGCTTGGTCCCGGGAGACCCCGAGCAGTACTTC. This translates into CASSLVPGDPEQYF.

The chain couples TRBV3-1 (or the pseudogene TRBV3-2) to TRBJ2-7; weak D call: TRBD2 (6 bases). With 2 bases removed from V and 7 bases from J, the gap between germline ends came to 12 bases. The CDR3 covers 13 residues. Germline CDR1 LGHDT, CDR2 YNNKEL (reference sequence). CDR3 amino acids: CASSQLTRKEQYF. In DNA form, the CDR3 reads TGTGCCAGCAGCCAACTGACTAGAAAGGAGCAGTACTTC.

A note on this clone: The junction does not match germline at one end; this may be a read error. The CDR3 sequence is CASSQEGPSIDTQYF. In DNA, the CDR3 is TGTGCCAGCAGCCAAGAGGGTCCTAGCATAGATACGCAGTATTTT. V is TRBV3-1 (or the pseudogene TRBV3-2) and J is TRBJ2-3, with a tentative D call TRBD2 (5 bases). Germline V lookup: CDR1 LGHDT, CDR2 YNNKEL (reference sequence). The CDR3 spans 15 residues.

This clone has just one count. This chain uses TRBV2 with TRBJ1-1, with 7 nucleotides matching TRBD1. Germline lookup yields CDR1 SNHLY and CDR2 FYNNEI. This CDR3 has 13 residues. The V and J ends lost 8 bases and 1 base, in that order; junction bases with no gene match: 4. The CDR3 nucleotides read TGTGCCAGCGGCGGGACAGCGAACACTGAAGCTTTCTTT. Encoded protein: CASGGTANTEAFF.

V is TRBV7-2 and J is TRBJ1-3, with TRBD1 as a possible D gene (5 bases). CDR3 length: 15 amino acids. Germline V CDR1 and CDR2: SGHTA, FQGNSA. V was cut by 2 bases and J by 0 bases, with 8 bases left in between. The CDR3 protein is CASSLTGRSGNTIYF. The CDR3 nucleotides are TGTGCCAGCAGCTTAACAGGTCGCTCTGGAAACACCATATATTTT.

This rearrangement joins TRBV7-2 to TRBJ2-1; 7 bases line up with TRBD2. V shed 0 bases, J shed 6 bases, and the junction held 2 bases outside the gene matches. The length of the CDR3 is 14 residues. Germline lookup yields CDR1 SGHTA and CDR2 FQGNSA. The CDR3 reads CASSLASGRNEQFF. The CDR3 bases are TGTGCCAGCAGCTTAGCTAGCGGGCGCAATGAGCAGTTCTTC.